The clone carrying this TCR beta chain has just one count. This sample stems from a study of T cell changes during pregnancy in multiple sclerosis. Looked up from germline, CDR1 is SGHRS and CDR2 is YFSETQ. V was clipped by 2 bases and J by 4 bases, with 9 bases between them. This CDR3 has 13 residues. Data came from immunoSEQ multiplex PCR; TCRdb stores just in-frame clones and leaves some out. Among 70,000 to 80,000 clones, about 93% were seen once, and the ten largest hold roughly 1%. The source is a female donor with multiple sclerosis, enrolled in a pregnancy study. This specimen was peripheral blood, taken in the first trimester of pregnancy. This chain links TRBV5-1 with TRBJ1-2; no reliable D call. CDR3 DNA sequence: TGCGCCAGCAGCTTCGACGGGGTCTATGGCTACACCTTC. Protein product: CASSFDGVYGYTF.